Presented here are 20 T cell receptor beta chains from one specimen sequenced in a study of T cell clones after liver transplantation. Sequencing was performed with immunoSEQ multiplex PCR; in TCRdb, only in-frame clones are kept and a portion is missing. In the table there are roughly 67,000 clones, 90% to 95% of which are singletons. This specimen was CD4+ T cells from blood, taken roughly 26 months after liver transplant. The source is a human patient who received a liver transplant. Some T cells may originate from the graft donor.

The chain is built from TRBV15 and TRBJ2-6; TRBD1 is a possible D gene (6 bases). The V gene's germline CDR1 is LNHNV and CDR2 YYDKDF (reference sequence). Trimming shortened V by 4 bases and J by 4 bases, and 11 bases separated the two germline ends. This CDR3 is built from 15 residues. The CDR3 coding sequence is TGTGCCACCAGCACCAGGGACATCGGGGCCAACGTCCTGACTTTC. Translating gives CATSTRDIGANVLTF.

By share, this clone counts as medium-sized (0.01 to 0.1%). The chain carries TRBV30 and TRBJ1-2; D is unclear. V was clipped by 0 bases and J by 6 bases, with 11 bases between them. Germline-derived CDR1 and CDR2 are GTSNPN and SVGIG (reference sequence). The CDR3 is 13 amino acids. CDR3 in DNA: TGTGCCTGGAGTGTAGGCGGGGTCCATGGCTACACCTTC. This translates into CAWSVGGVHGYTF.

This chain connects TRBV7-2 to TRBJ2-2; 7 bases are shared with TRBD2. Germline V lookup: CDR1 SGHTA, CDR2 FQGNSA. CDR3 length: 18 residues. After removal of 6 bases from V and 1 base from J, the junction contained 14 bases not matched to a gene. The DNA for the CDR3 is TGTGCCAGCAGTCCGACTAGCAGGACGCTACAGAACACCGGGGAGCTGTTTTTT. This sequence encodes CASSPTSRTLQNTGELFF.

The chain is built from TRBV18 and TRBJ1-2; perhaps TRBD1 as D (6 bases). The CDR3 has 14 amino acids. CDR1 and CDR2 (germline): KGHSH, LQKENI. Trimming pared 6 bases from V and 2 bases from J, leaving 13 bases between. The CDR3 protein is CASSLVDRNYGYTF. In nucleotides, the CDR3 is TGTGCCAGCTCTCTGGTGGACAGAAACTATGGCTACACCTTC.

The chain couples TRBV7-8 to TRBJ1-5; 8 bases match TRBD1. Germline V gene lookup returns CDR1 SGHVS and CDR2 FQNEAQ. Germline trimming cut 2 bases from V and 5 bases from J; bases unmatched to any gene: 5. The CDR3 runs 15 residues. CDR3 DNA sequence: TGTGCCAGCAGCTTACCCGGACAGGGCCATCAGCCCCAGCATTTT. Translating gives CASSLPGQGHQPQHF.

This chain connects TRBV7-2 to TRBJ2-1; 8 bases line up with TRBD2. The CDR3 is 15 amino acids. Looked up from germline, CDR1 is SGHTA and CDR2 is FQGNSA. The J segment lost 7 bases and the V segment lost 6 bases, leaving 11 bases of the junction unmatched. Here the CDR3 reads CASRTPGLGGNEQFF. The CDR3 coding sequence is TGTGCCAGCAGGACCCCGGGACTAGGGGGGAATGAGCAGTTCTTC.

The V call is TRBV9, the J call TRBJ2-1; 13 bases agree with TRBD2. The J segment lost 8 bases and the V segment lost 4 bases, leaving 6 bases of the junction unmatched. The CDR3 sequence is 15 residues long. The germline V gene has CDR1 SGDLS and CDR2 YYNGEE. As DNA, the CDR3 is TGTGCCAGCAGCAGGGGACTAGCGGGATTACATGAGCAGTTCTTC. Translation: CASSRGLAGLHEQFF.

The rearrangement links TRBV6-5 to TRBJ2-5; D remains ambiguous. CDR3 length: 13 amino acids. The V and J ends lost 8 bases and 4 bases respectively, with 14 bases between them. Germline CDR1 and CDR2: MNHEY and SVGAGI. CDR3 nucleotide sequence: TGTGCCAGCCGAGCCGGTTTTGGAGAGACCCAGTACTTC. It codes for CASRAGFGETQYF.

The chain uses TRBV4-2 and TRBJ1-3, with D possibly TRBD1 on 5 matching bases. Germline CDR1 and CDR2: LGHNA and YNFKEQ. The CDR3 has 16 amino acids. The germline V and J ends were trimmed by 0 bases and 4 bases, with 13 bases remaining between them. In nucleotides, the CDR3 is TGTGCCAGCAGCCAAGATAGGGGCAGGGAAGGAAACACCATATATTTT. Protein product: CASSQDRGREGNTIYF.

V usage is TRBV15 and J usage is TRBJ2-1; D gene unclear. CDR1 and CDR2 from the germline V gene are LNHNV and YYDKDF (reference sequence). Deletions cut 0 bases from V and 0 bases from J, with 9 bases between. The length of the CDR3 is 16 residues. CDR3 bases: TGTGCCACCAGCAGAGATCGTCGTAGCTCCTACAATGAGCAGTTCTTC. This sequence encodes CATSRDRRSSYNEQFF.

This chain links TRBV29-1 with TRBJ1-2; TRBD1 matches 10 bases. The CDR3 runs 13 residues. CDR1 is SQVTM, CDR2 ANQGSEA, per germline. J was trimmed by 4 bases and V by 4 bases; bases with no gene match: 3. The CDR3 spells CSVGDRGVYGYTF. The CDR3 nucleotides read TGCAGCGTTGGGGACAGGGGTGTCTATGGCTACACCTTC. The entire variable domain, with the rest obtained from reference TRBV29-1 and TRBJ1-2, is as follows: SAVISQKPSRDICQRGTSLTIQCQVDSQVTMMFWYRQQPGQSLTLIATANQGSEATYESGFVIDKFPISRPNLTFSTLTVSNMSPEDSSIYLCSVGDRGVYGYTFGSGTRLTVV.

The chain employs TRBV10-3 and TRBJ1-5; 9 bases fit TRBD1. The germline CDR1 and CDR2 sequences are ENHRY and SYGVKD. The CDR3 runs to 15 residues. The V segment lost 10 bases and the J segment 3 bases; nucleotides outside the gene matches: 10. CDR3 sequence reads: CATSGGQGLNQPQHF. For the CDR3, the DNA is TGTGCCACCTCCGGGGGACAGGGCCTCAATCAGCCCCAGCATTTT.

The CDR3 loop is CASSHPRLAGVSGELFF. The CDR3 DNA sequence: TGTGCCAGCAGCCATCCCCGACTAGCGGGAGTCTCCGGGGAGCTGTTTTTT. The chain carries TRBV14 and TRBJ2-2; TRBD2 aligns across 12 bases. Losses at the gene ends were 3 bases for V and 6 bases for J; bases not matched to a gene: 8. From germline, CDR1 is SGHDN and CDR2 FVKESK. The CDR3 sequence is 17 residues long.

This clone has only one observation. The chain couples TRBV5-1 to TRBJ2-7; maybe TRBD2 (5 bases). Germline CDR1 is SGHRS and CDR2 is YFSETQ. The CDR3 is 13 amino acids. Between the trimmed V and J ends, which lost 3 bases and 2 bases, there was a span of 9 bases. DNA of the CDR3: TGCGCCAGCAGCTCGAGCGGTACCTACGAGCAGTACTTC. Its protein is CASSSSGTYEQYF.

The CDR3 coding sequence is TGTGCCAGCAGCTTGGGCCCCATGTACTCCTCTGGAAACACCATATATTTT. This codes for CASSLGPMYSSGNTIYF. The gene calls are TRBV5-5 and TRBJ1-3; D call uncertain. Germline CDR1 and CDR2: SGHKS and YYEKEE (reference sequence). V gave up 0 bases and J gave up 0 bases, with 13 bases separating them. This CDR3 contains 17 residues.

The gene calls are TRBV6-1 and TRBJ2-1; 7 bases are shared with TRBD2. Trimming removed 7 bases from V and 0 bases from J; junction bases left unmatched: 6. This CDR3 region has 15 residues. Germline loops: CDR1 MNHNS, CDR2 SASEGT. The CDR3 bases are TGTGCCAGCACCGGGACTACCGTCTCCTACAATGAGCAGTTCTTC. Protein: CASTGTTVSYNEQFF.

The chain combines TRBV2 with TRBJ2-5; 10 bases line up with TRBD1. There are 14 residues in the CDR3. J lost 5 bases, V lost 6 bases, and 6 bases had no gene match. Germline V lookup: CDR1 SNHLY, CDR2 FYNNEI. The CDR3 loop is CASRTGTGDETQYF. CDR3 sequence (DNA): TGTGCCAGCAGAACCGGGACAGGGGACGAGACCCAGTACTTC.

V and J are TRBV19 and TRBJ2-7; 9 nucleotides align to TRBD2. Germline assignment: CDR1 LNHDA and CDR2 SQIVND (reference sequence). J gave up 7 bases and V 5 bases, and 9 bases lay outside the gene matches. The CDR3 has 14 amino acids. For the CDR3, the DNA is TGTGCCAGTAGTCGCGGAGATCTAGCGGGAGAGCAGTACTTC. This translates into CASSRGDLAGEQYF.

This chain links TRBV27 with TRBJ1-1; 9 nucleotides align to TRBD1. CDR3 size: 13 residues. V shed 5 bases and J 5 bases; nucleotides not matched to a gene: 3. Germline V lookup: CDR1 MNHEY, CDR2 SMNVEV (reference sequence). The CDR3 nucleotides are TGTGCCAGCAGTGACAGGGGGAGGACTGAAGCTTTCTTT. It yields the protein CASSDRGRTEAFF.

This rearrangement joins TRBV7-7 to TRBJ2-3, with 10 bases aligning to TRBD2. The CDR3 has 15 amino acids. V gave up 5 bases and J gave up 1 base; unmatched junction bases: 3. Looked up from germline, CDR1 is SSHAT and CDR2 is FNYEAQ (reference sequence). In nucleotides, the CDR3 is TGTGCCAGCAGCGAGGGGACTAGCGGCACAGATACGCAGTATTTT. This gives the protein CASSEGTSGTDTQYF.